This TCR beta chain was sequenced in a study of T cell responses to AZD1222 COVID-19 vaccine. In regard to this clone: Antigen specificity is unknown.

Findings of the study overall: Vaccination with two AZD1222 doses was followed by a rise in Spike-specific TCR breadth and depth. None of the repertoires were sampled until the peak T cell response had passed. Donors were chiefly white British, with a greater number of females, and clonal diversity was perhaps underestimated. There were vaccine-associated CD4 TCRs across spike, dominant at 160-218 and 743-854.

After removal of 0 bases from V and 1 base from J, the junction contained 5 bases not matched to a gene. CDR3 length: 17 residues. Germline V lookup: CDR1 SGHRS, CDR2 YFSETQ. The assay was immunoSEQ multiplex PCR, and TCRdb's table has in-frame clones only and misses some. This table has about 140,000 clones, 85% to 95% appearing once. The V and J genes are TRBV5-1 and TRBJ2-2; TRBD1 matches 8 bases. Source: peripheral blood, taken 28 days after the second AZD1222 dose. The receptor was derived from an adult who received the AZD1222 COVID-19 vaccine. As DNA, the CDR3 is TGCGCCAGCAGCTTGGCCGGCAGGGGGCTGAACACCGGGGAGCTGTTTTTT. This gives the protein CASSLAGRGLNTGELFF.